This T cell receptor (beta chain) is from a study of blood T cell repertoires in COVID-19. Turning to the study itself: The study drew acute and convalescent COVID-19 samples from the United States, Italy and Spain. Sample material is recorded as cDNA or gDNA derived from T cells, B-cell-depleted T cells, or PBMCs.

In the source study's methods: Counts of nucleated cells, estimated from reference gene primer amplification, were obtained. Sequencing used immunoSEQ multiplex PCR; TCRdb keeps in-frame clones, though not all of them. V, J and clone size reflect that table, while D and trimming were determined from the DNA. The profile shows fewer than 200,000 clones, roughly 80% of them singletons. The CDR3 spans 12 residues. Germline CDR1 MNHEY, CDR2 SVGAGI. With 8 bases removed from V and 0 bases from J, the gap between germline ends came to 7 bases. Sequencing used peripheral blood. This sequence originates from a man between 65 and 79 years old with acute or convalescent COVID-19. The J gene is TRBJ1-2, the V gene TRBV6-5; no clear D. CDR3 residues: CASEHPNYGYTF. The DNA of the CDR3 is TGTGCCAGCGAACATCCTAACTATGGCTACACCTTC.